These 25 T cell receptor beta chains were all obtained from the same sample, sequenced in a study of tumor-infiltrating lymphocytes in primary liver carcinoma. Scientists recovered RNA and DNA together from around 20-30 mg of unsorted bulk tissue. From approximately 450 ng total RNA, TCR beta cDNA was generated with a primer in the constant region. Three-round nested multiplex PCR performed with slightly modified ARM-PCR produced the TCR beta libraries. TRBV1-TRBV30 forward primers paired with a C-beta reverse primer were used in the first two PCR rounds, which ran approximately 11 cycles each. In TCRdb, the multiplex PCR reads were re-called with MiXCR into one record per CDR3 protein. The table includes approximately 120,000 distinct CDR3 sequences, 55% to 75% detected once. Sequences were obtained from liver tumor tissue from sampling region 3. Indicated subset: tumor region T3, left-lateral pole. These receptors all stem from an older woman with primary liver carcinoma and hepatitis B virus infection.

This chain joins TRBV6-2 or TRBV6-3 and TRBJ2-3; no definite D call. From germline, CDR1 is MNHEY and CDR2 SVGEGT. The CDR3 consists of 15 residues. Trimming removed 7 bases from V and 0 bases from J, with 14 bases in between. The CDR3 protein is CASNSFDMSTDTQYF. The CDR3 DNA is TGTGCCAGCAACTCCTTCGACATGAGCACAGATACGCAGTATTTT.

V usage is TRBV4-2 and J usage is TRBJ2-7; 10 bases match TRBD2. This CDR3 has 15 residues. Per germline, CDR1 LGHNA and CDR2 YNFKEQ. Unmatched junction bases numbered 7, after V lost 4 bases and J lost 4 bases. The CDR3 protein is CASSRGTSVEYEQYF. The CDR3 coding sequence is TGTGCCAGCAGCCGCGGGACTAGCGTAGAATACGAGCAGTACTTC.

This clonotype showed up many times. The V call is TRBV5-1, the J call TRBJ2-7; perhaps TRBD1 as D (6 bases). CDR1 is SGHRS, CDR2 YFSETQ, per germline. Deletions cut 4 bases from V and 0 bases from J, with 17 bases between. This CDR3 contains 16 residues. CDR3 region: CASSPPEAGVSYEQYF. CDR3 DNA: TGCGCCAGCAGCCCTCCAGAGGCAGGGGTCTCCTACGAGCAGTACTTC.

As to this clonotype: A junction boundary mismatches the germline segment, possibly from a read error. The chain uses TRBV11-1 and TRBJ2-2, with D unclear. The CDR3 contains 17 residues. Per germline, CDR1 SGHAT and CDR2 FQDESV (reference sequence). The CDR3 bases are TGTGCCAGCAGCGTCCGGCCATTCCTAGTTGACACAGGGGAGCTGTTTTTT. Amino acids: CASSVRPFLVDTGELFF.

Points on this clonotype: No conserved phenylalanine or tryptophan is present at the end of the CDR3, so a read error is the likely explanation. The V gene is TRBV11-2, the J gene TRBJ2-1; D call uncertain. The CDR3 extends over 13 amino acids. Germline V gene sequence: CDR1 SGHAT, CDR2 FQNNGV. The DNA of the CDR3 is TGCGCCAGCAGCTTAGAACCGGAAGGAGAGCAGTTCCTC. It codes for CASSLEPEGEQFL.

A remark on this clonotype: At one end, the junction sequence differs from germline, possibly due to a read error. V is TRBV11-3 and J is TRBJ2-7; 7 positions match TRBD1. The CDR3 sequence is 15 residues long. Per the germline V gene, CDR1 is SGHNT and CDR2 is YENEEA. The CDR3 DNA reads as TGTGCCAGCAGCCCCGGGATAGGGGGCGACTACGAGCAGTATTTC. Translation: CASSPGIGGDYEQYF.

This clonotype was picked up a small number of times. The CDR3 loop reads CASSIPYNQPQHF. DNA of the CDR3: TGTGCCAGTAGTATTCCGTACAATCAGCCCCAGCATTTT. V and J are TRBV19 and TRBJ1-5; D unresolved. The CDR3 contains 13 residues. The V end lost 3 bases, the J end lost 3 bases, and 6 bases lay between the germline ends. Germline CDR1 is LNHDA and CDR2 is SQIVND (reference sequence).

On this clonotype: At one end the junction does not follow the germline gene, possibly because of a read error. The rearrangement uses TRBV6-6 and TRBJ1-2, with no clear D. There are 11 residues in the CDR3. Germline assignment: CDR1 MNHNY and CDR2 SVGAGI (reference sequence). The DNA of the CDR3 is TGTGTCAGCACCAGAAACTATGGCTACGCCTTC. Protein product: CVSTRNYGYAF.

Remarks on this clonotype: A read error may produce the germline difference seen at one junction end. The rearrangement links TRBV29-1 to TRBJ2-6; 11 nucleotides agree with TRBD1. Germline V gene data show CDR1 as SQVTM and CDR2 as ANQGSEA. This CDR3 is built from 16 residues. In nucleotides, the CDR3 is TGCCGCGCCGGGACAGGGGGTGTTACTGGGGCCAACGTCCTAACTTTC. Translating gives CRAGTGGVTGANVLTF.

The CDR3 reads CASKELAGGDMEYF. In DNA, the CDR3 is TGTGCCAGCAAGGAACTAGCGGGAGGTGATATGGAGTATTTT. The chain links TRBV12-3 or TRBV12-4 to TRBJ2-3; 12 positions match TRBD2. With 7 bases clipped from V and 13 bases from J, the junction kept 12 bases outside the gene matches. The CDR3 is made up of 14 amino acids.

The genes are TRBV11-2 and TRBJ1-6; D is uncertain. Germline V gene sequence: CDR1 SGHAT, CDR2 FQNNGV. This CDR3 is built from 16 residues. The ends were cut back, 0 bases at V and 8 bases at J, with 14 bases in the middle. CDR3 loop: CASSLDGEWAYSPLHF. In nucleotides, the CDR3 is TGTGCCAGCAGCTTAGATGGTGAGTGGGCGTATTCACCCCTCCACTTT.

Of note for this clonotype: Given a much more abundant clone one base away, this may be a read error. The CDR3: CASSLVTWASTEAFF. DNA of the CDR3: TGTGCCAGCAGCTTGGTGACCTGGGCGAGCACTGAAGCTTTCTTT. The chain has TRBV5-6 and TRBJ1-1; D uncertain. CDR1 is SGHDT, CDR2 YYEEEE, per germline. The CDR3 sequence is 15 residues long. The V and J ends lost 0 bases and 4 bases respectively, with 13 bases between them.

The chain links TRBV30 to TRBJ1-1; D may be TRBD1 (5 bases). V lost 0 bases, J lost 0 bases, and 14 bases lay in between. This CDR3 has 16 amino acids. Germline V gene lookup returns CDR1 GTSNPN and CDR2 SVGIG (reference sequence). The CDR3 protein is CAWSVLWQDMNTEAFF. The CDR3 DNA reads TGTGCCTGGAGTGTATTATGGCAGGACATGAACACTGAAGCTTTCTTT.

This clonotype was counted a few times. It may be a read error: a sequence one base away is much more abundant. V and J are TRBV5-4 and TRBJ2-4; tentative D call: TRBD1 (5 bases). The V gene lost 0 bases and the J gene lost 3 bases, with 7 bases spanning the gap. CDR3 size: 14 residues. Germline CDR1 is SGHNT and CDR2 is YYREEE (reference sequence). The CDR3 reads CASSLEGVKNIQYF. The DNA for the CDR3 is TGTGCCAGCAGCTTGGAAGGGGTCAAAAACATTCAGTACTTC.

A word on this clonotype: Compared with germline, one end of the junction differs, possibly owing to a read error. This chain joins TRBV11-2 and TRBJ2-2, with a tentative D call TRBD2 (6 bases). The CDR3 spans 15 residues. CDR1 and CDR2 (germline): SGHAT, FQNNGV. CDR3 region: CTSSLFGGNTGELFF. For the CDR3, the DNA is TGTACCAGCAGCTTATTTGGGGGGAACACTGGGGAACTGTTTTTT. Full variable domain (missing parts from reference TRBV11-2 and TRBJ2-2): EAGVAQSPRYKIIEKRQSVAFWCNPISGHATLYWYQQILGQGPKLLIQFQNNGVVDDSQLPKDRFSAERLKGVDSTLKIQPAKLEDSAVYLCTSSLFGGNTGELFFGEGSRLTVL.

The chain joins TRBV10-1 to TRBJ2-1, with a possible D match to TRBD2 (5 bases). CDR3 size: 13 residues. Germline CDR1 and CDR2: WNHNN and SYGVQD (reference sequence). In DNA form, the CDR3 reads TGCACCAACAGCGGTCCGGGTCCGGGGGAGCAGTTCTTC. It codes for CTNSGPGPGEQFF.

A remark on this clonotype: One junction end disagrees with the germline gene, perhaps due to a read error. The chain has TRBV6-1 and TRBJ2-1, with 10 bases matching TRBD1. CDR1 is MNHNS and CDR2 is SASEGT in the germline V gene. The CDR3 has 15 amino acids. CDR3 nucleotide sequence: TGTGTCAGCAGTGTTAGGGACAGGGGTGGCAATGAGCAGTTCTTC. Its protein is CVSSVRDRGGNEQFF.

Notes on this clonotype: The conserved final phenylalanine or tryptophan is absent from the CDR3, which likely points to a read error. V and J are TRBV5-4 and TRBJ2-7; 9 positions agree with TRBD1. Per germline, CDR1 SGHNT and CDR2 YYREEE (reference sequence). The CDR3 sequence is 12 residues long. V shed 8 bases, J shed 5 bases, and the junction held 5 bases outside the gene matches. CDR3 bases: TGTGCCAGGAGCCGGGACAGGGACGAGCAGTACATC. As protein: CARSRDRDEQYI.

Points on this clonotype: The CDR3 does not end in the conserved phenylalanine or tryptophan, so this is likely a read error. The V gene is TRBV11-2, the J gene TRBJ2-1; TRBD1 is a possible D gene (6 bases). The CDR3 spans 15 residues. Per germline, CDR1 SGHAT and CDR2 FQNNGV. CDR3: CASRLGGVSYDEQFL. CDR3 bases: TGTGCCAGCAGATTAGGGGGAGTCTCCTACGATGAGCAGTTCCTC.

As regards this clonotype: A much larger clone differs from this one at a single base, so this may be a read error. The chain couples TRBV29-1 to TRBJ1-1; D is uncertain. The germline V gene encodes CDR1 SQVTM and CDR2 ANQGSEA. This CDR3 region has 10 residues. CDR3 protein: CNAGRIEAFF. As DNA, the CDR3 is TGCAACGCCGGACGGATTGAAGCTTTCTTT.

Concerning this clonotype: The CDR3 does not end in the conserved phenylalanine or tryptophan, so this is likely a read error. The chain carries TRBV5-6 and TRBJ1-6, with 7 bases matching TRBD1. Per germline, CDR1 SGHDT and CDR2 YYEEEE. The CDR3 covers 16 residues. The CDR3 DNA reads TGTGTCAGCAGCGGGCCCGACAGGGACTATAATTCACCCCTCCACGTT. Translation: CVSSGPDRDYNSPLHV.

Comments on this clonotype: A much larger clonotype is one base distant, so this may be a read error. Written as DNA, the CDR3 is TGTGCCAGCAAGGGGACAGCGAACACCGGGGAGCTGTTATTT. Translation gives CASKGTANTGELLF. J is TRBJ2-2 and V is TRBV12-3 or TRBV12-4; TRBD1 agrees at 7 bases. The CDR3 contains 14 residues.

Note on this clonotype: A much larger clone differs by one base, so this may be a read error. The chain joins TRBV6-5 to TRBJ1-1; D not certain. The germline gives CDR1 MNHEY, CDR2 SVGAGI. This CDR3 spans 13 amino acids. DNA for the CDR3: TGTGCCAGCAGTCGTATAGGGAACCCTGAAGCTTTCTTT. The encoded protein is CASSRIGNPEAFF.

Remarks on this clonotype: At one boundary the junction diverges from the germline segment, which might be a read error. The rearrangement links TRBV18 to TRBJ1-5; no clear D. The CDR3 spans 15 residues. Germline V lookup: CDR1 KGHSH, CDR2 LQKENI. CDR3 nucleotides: TGTGCCAGCTCCCTCCACCCCAATAGCAATCAGCCCCAGCAGTTT. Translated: CASSLHPNSNQPQQF.

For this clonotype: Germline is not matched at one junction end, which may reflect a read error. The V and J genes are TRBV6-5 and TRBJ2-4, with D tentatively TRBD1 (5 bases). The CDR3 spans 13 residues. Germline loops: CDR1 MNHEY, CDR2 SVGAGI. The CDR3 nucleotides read TGTGCCAGCAGCGCCCAGGGTGGAAACATTCGGCACTTC. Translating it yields CASSAQGGNIRHF.